This T cell receptor (beta chain) was sequenced in a study of shared clonotypes between healthy human individuals. For every subset, genomic DNA was evenly distributed across several immunoSEQ plates. The protocol was immunoSEQ multiplex PCR, while the TCRdb copy is restricted to in-frame clones and leaves out a portion. The sample contains around 530,000 clones, roughly 79% of which appear only once. The CDR3 loop spans 15 amino acids. J was trimmed by 3 bases and V by 4 bases; bases with no gene match: 4. CDR1 is SGHTA, CDR2 FQGTGA, per germline. Donors had no recently reported acute infections or vaccinations and were HIV-negative.

Sequencing was carried out using PBMCs. The sequence came from a woman aged 40 to 50 in good health. Some clones in this sample may be carry-over from other donors' samples. The genes are TRBV7-3 and TRBJ2-2, with 8 nucleotides matching TRBD2. The CDR3 here is CASSSYGGDTGELFF. CDR3 sequence (DNA): TGTGCCAGCAGCTCCTACGGGGGGGACACCGGGGAGCTGTTTTTT.